This is a list of T cell receptor beta chains from one sample in a study of blood T cell repertoires in COVID-19. Assay used: immunoSEQ multiplex PCR; TCRdb lists only in-frame clones, some missing. There are about 370,000 clones in the sample; about 89% occur only once, and around 3% lies in the top ten. What was sequenced was peripheral blood. The source of these receptors is a young woman with COVID-19, enrolled during active disease. The CDR3 runs from the conserved cysteine through the conserved F or W. Each record gives: V gene, J gene, D gene, clone size, CDR3 protein, CDR3 DNA. A D gene is named only where the DNA matches it firmly. The size field is filled for only some rows; it gives once, few, many or a size class.

v_call: TRBV7-2
j_call: TRBJ1-1
d_call: .
clone_size: .
cdr3_aa: CASSLLGRVDTEAFF
cdr3_nt: TGTGCCAGCAGCTTACTCGGCAGGGTAGACACTGAAGCTTTCTTT

v_call: TRBV7-9
j_call: TRBJ2-2
d_call: .
clone_size: .
cdr3_aa: CASSNDNGELFF
cdr3_nt: TGTGCCAGCAGCAACGACAACGGGGAGCTGTTTTTT

v_call: TRBV28
j_call: TRBJ2-7
d_call: TRBD1
clone_size: .
cdr3_aa: CASSPYGTVTYEQYF
cdr3_nt: TGTGCCAGCAGTCCCTACGGGACAGTGACCTACGAGCAGTACTTC

v_call: TRBV4-1
j_call: TRBJ2-1
d_call: TRBD2
clone_size: .
cdr3_aa: CASRPAGGPYNEQFF
cdr3_nt: TGCGCCAGCAGGCCAGCGGGAGGCCCCTACAATGAGCAGTTCTTC

v_call: TRBV7-9
j_call: TRBJ2-6
d_call: TRBD2
clone_size: .
cdr3_aa: CASSPRDYLPWANVLTF
cdr3_nt: TGTGCCAGCAGCCCCCGGGACTACCTCCCCTGGGCCAACGTCCTGACTTTC

v_call: TRBV10-3
j_call: TRBJ2-1
d_call: TRBD2
clone_size: .
cdr3_aa: CAISETGLAAYNEQFF
cdr3_nt: TGTGCCATCAGTGAGACCGGACTAGCGGCCTACAATGAGCAGTTCTTC

v_call: TRBV19
j_call: TRBJ2-1
d_call: TRBD2
clone_size: once
cdr3_aa: CASSWASGGHSYNEQFF
cdr3_nt: TGTGCCAGTAGCTGGGCTAGCGGGGGGCACTCCTACAATGAGCAGTTCTTC

v_call: TRBV4-1
j_call: TRBJ2-3
d_call: TRBD2
clone_size: few
cdr3_aa: CASSQGRTSGGPNTQYF
cdr3_nt: TGCGCCAGCAGCCAAGGCAGGACTAGCGGGGGCCCTAATACGCAGTATTTT

v_call: TRBV6-2/TRBV6-3
j_call: TRBJ2-5
d_call: .
clone_size: .
cdr3_aa: CASSLAETQYF
cdr3_nt: TGTGCCAGCAGTTTAGCTGAGACCCAGTACTTC

v_call: TRBV15
j_call: TRBJ1-4
d_call: TRBD1
clone_size: .
cdr3_aa: CATARDRGPRSEKLFF
cdr3_nt: TGTGCCACAGCCCGGGACAGGGGGCCAAGGTCCGAAAAACTGTTTTTT

v_call: TRBV6-2/TRBV6-3
j_call: TRBJ1-1
d_call: TRBD1
clone_size: .
cdr3_aa: CASSYSILGTGITEAFF
cdr3_nt: TGTGCCAGCAGTTACTCGATCCTCGGGACAGGGATAACTGAAGCTTTCTTT

v_call: TRBV2
j_call: TRBJ1-1
d_call: .
clone_size: .
cdr3_aa: CASSTGVTVEAFF
cdr3_nt: TGTGCCAGCAGCACCGGGGTGACGGTTGAAGCTTTCTTT

v_call: TRBV7-6
j_call: TRBJ2-1
d_call: TRBD2
clone_size: .
cdr3_aa: CASSPGTSGNEQFF
cdr3_nt: TGTGCCAGCAGTCCCGGGACTAGCGGGAATGAGCAGTTCTTC

v_call: TRBV7-8
j_call: TRBJ2-1
d_call: TRBD2
clone_size: .
cdr3_aa: CASSQLAGTLKMYNEQFF
cdr3_nt: TGTGCCAGCAGCCAACTAGCGGGGACCCTAAAAATGTACAATGAGCAGTTCTTC

v_call: TRBV6-5
j_call: TRBJ2-7
d_call: .
clone_size: .
cdr3_aa: CASSYGAPRGEQYF
cdr3_nt: TGTGCCAGCAGTTACGGGGCCCCCAGAGGAGAGCAGTACTTC

v_call: TRBV11-3
j_call: TRBJ1-1
d_call: TRBD1
clone_size: .
cdr3_aa: CASSPQGEEAFF
cdr3_nt: TGTGCCAGCAGCCCCCAGGGGGAAGAAGCTTTCTTT

v_call: TRBV3-1/TRBV3-2
j_call: TRBJ2-1
d_call: TRBD2
clone_size: .
cdr3_aa: CASSQAGSSRGRAGNEQFF
cdr3_nt: TGTGCCAGCAGCCAAGCGGGCTCCTCCCGCGGGAGGGCCGGGAATGAGCAGTTCTTC

v_call: TRBV6-6
j_call: TRBJ2-1
d_call: .
clone_size: .
cdr3_aa: CASSENEQFF
cdr3_nt: TGTGCCAGCAGTGAGAATGAGCAGTTCTTC

v_call: TRBV9
j_call: TRBJ2-3
d_call: TRBD2
clone_size: .
cdr3_aa: CASSHPRDTPLAGTLDTQYF
cdr3_nt: TGTGCCAGCAGCCATCCTCGGGACACCCCTCTAGCGGGCACGCTAGATACGCAGTATTTT

v_call: TRBV12-3/TRBV12-4
j_call: TRBJ2-1
d_call: .
clone_size: .
cdr3_aa: CASSLGGGNEQFF
cdr3_nt: TGTGCCAGCAGTTTAGGAGGGGGCAATGAGCAGTTCTTC

v_call: TRBV7-2
j_call: TRBJ2-1
d_call: TRBD2
clone_size: .
cdr3_aa: CASSLTRGRRSYNEQFF
cdr3_nt: TGTGCCAGCAGCCTAACTCGCGGGAGGAGGAGCTACAATGAGCAGTTCTTC

v_call: TRBV5-4
j_call: TRBJ2-1
d_call: TRBD2
clone_size: .
cdr3_aa: CASSLGTSGTGEQFF
cdr3_nt: TGTGCCAGCAGCTTGGGGACTAGCGGGACGGGTGAGCAGTTCTTC

v_call: TRBV12-5
j_call: TRBJ2-1
d_call: TRBD1
clone_size: .
cdr3_aa: CASGAGGLSYNEQFF
cdr3_nt: TGTGCTAGTGGGGCAGGGGGCCTGTCCTACAATGAGCAGTTCTTC

v_call: TRBV11-3
j_call: TRBJ1-1
d_call: .
clone_size: .
cdr3_aa: CASRLKTASNTEAFF
cdr3_nt: TGTGCCAGCAGACTGAAGACAGCCTCGAACACTGAAGCTTTCTTT

v_call: TRBV12-2
j_call: TRBJ2-1
d_call: .
clone_size: few
cdr3_aa: CASRPIRLADNNEQFF
cdr3_nt: TGTGCAAGTCGCCCGATTAGACTAGCGGACAACAATGAGCAGTTCTTC

v_call: TRBV5-6
j_call: TRBJ1-6
d_call: .
clone_size: .
cdr3_aa: CASNSELSAADLHF
cdr3_nt: TGTGCCAGCAACTCGGAGCTGTCCGCAGCAGACCTCCACTTT

v_call: TRBV11-3
j_call: TRBJ1-3
d_call: .
clone_size: .
cdr3_aa: CASSFLWGPGNTIYF
cdr3_nt: TGTGCCAGCAGCTTCCTATGGGGGCCTGGAAACACCATATATTTT

v_call: TRBV2
j_call: TRBJ1-5
d_call: .
clone_size: .
cdr3_aa: CASSELRVMGNQPQHF
cdr3_nt: TGTGCCAGCAGTGAATTGCGGGTTATGGGCAATCAGCCCCAGCATTTT

v_call: TRBV5-7
j_call: TRBJ2-1
d_call: TRBD2
clone_size: .
cdr3_aa: CASETSGRVYNEQFF
cdr3_nt: TGTGCCAGCGAGACTAGCGGGAGGGTCTACAATGAGCAGTTCTTC

v_call: TRBV24-1
j_call: TRBJ1-5
d_call: .
clone_size: .
cdr3_aa: CATRGGHNQPQHF
cdr3_nt: TGTGCCACCAGAGGGGGTCACAATCAGCCCCAGCATTTT

v_call: TRBV9
j_call: TRBJ1-4
d_call: TRBD1
clone_size: .
cdr3_aa: CASSPWTGAGEKLFF
cdr3_nt: TGTGCCAGCAGCCCCTGGACAGGGGCTGGTGAAAAACTGTTTTTT

v_call: TRBV18
j_call: TRBJ2-3
d_call: .
clone_size: .
cdr3_aa: CASSPQNRVGADTQYF
cdr3_nt: TGTGCCAGCTCACCCCAAAACAGGGTTGGGGCAGATACGCAGTATTTT

v_call: TRBV5-6
j_call: TRBJ1-1
d_call: TRBD1
clone_size: .
cdr3_aa: CASSLPPGQGDEAFF
cdr3_nt: TGTGCCAGCAGCCTCCCGCCGGGACAGGGGGATGAAGCTTTCTTT

v_call: TRBV11-2
j_call: TRBJ1-4
d_call: TRBD1
clone_size: .
cdr3_aa: CASSLEQGFEKLFF
cdr3_nt: TGTGCCAGCAGCTTAGAACAGGGGTTCGAAAAACTGTTTTTT

v_call: TRBV7-9
j_call: TRBJ2-7
d_call: TRBD2
clone_size: few
cdr3_aa: CASTRSGGNHEQYF
cdr3_nt: TGTGCCAGCACCCGTAGCGGGGGGAACCACGAGCAGTACTTC

v_call: TRBV18
j_call: TRBJ1-2
d_call: TRBD1
clone_size: .
cdr3_aa: CASSPGQASRGYTF
cdr3_nt: TGTGCCAGCTCACCAGGACAGGCTTCGAGAGGCTACACCTTC

v_call: TRBV19
j_call: TRBJ2-2
d_call: TRBD1
clone_size: few
cdr3_aa: CASSMRGTGAMEDTGELFF
cdr3_nt: TGTGCCAGTAGTATGCGGGGGACAGGGGCGATGGAGGACACCGGGGAGCTGTTTTTT

v_call: TRBV9
j_call: TRBJ2-2
d_call: .
clone_size: .
cdr3_aa: CASSGRRDTGELFF
cdr3_nt: TGTGCCAGCAGCGGGCGGAGGGACACCGGGGAGCTGTTTTTT

v_call: TRBV27
j_call: TRBJ2-5
d_call: .
clone_size: once
cdr3_aa: CASSSPFQETQYF
cdr3_nt: TGTGCCAGCAGTTCCCCGTTTCAGGAGACCCAGTACTTC

v_call: TRBV7-6
j_call: TRBJ2-6
d_call: TRBD1
clone_size: .
cdr3_aa: CASSLRDRVAGANVLTF
cdr3_nt: TGTGCCAGCAGCCTTCGGGACAGGGTAGCTGGGGCCAACGTCCTGACTTTC

v_call: TRBV6-2/TRBV6-3
j_call: TRBJ1-1
d_call: .
clone_size: .
cdr3_aa: CASSYGGGSLNTEAFF
cdr3_nt: TGTGCCAGCAGTTACGGGGGGGGCAGTTTGAACACTGAAGCTTTCTTT

v_call: TRBV20-1
j_call: TRBJ1-2
d_call: .
clone_size: once
cdr3_aa: CSASRGRHTF
cdr3_nt: TGCAGTGCTAGCAGAGGTCGCCACACCTTC

v_call: TRBV24-1
j_call: TRBJ2-1
d_call: TRBD1
clone_size: .
cdr3_aa: CATSDSGTGGNEQFF
cdr3_nt: TGTGCCACCAGTGACTCCGGGACAGGGGGCAATGAGCAGTTCTTC

v_call: TRBV24-1
j_call: TRBJ2-1
d_call: .
clone_size: .
cdr3_aa: CATSDLLEADNEQFF
cdr3_nt: TGTGCCACCAGTGATTTATTAGAGGCGGACAATGAGCAGTTCTTC

v_call: TRBV4-2
j_call: TRBJ2-5
d_call: .
clone_size: .
cdr3_aa: CASSQDLEGKVFGETQYF
cdr3_nt: TGTGCCAGCAGCCAAGATCTGGAGGGGAAGGTATTCGGAGAGACCCAGTACTTC

v_call: TRBV24-1
j_call: TRBJ2-5
d_call: TRBD1
clone_size: .
cdr3_aa: CATSKSEGQGAQYF
cdr3_nt: TGTGCCACCAGTAAATCCGAGGGACAGGGCGCCCAGTACTTC

v_call: TRBV3-1/TRBV3-2
j_call: TRBJ2-5
d_call: TRBD2
clone_size: once
cdr3_aa: CASSQGGGRETQYF
cdr3_nt: TGTGCCAGCAGCCAAGGGGGGGGGAGAGAGACCCAGTACTTC

v_call: TRBV6-2/TRBV6-3
j_call: TRBJ2-5
d_call: TRBD1
clone_size: .
cdr3_aa: CASSQVGQGNFVETQYF
cdr3_nt: TGTGCCAGCAGTCAAGTCGGACAGGGGAATTTCGTGGAGACCCAGTACTTC

v_call: TRBV30
j_call: TRBJ1-1
d_call: .
clone_size: .
cdr3_aa: CAWRYSSMNTEAFF
cdr3_nt: TGTGCCTGGAGATACTCGAGCATGAACACTGAAGCTTTCTTT

v_call: TRBV24-1
j_call: TRBJ2-2
d_call: TRBD1
clone_size: .
cdr3_aa: CATSDPRDRGLSGTGELFF
cdr3_nt: TGTGCCACCAGTGATCCCCGGGACAGGGGGCTTTCGGGCACCGGGGAGCTGTTTTTT

v_call: TRBV27
j_call: TRBJ2-7
d_call: .
clone_size: once
cdr3_aa: CASSLFIDYEQYF
cdr3_nt: TGTGCCAGCAGTTTATTTATAGACTACGAGCAGTACTTC

v_call: TRBV2
j_call: TRBJ2-1
d_call: TRBD2
clone_size: .
cdr3_aa: CARGGSGSLNEQFF
cdr3_nt: TGTGCCCGAGGAGGTAGCGGGAGTTTAAATGAGCAGTTCTTC

v_call: TRBV9
j_call: TRBJ2-3
d_call: .
clone_size: .
cdr3_aa: CASPVLAPSTDTQYF
cdr3_nt: TGTGCCAGCCCGGTACTAGCTCCCAGCACAGATACGCAGTATTTT

v_call: TRBV29-1
j_call: TRBJ1-1
d_call: .
clone_size: .
cdr3_aa: CSVAGYDEAFF
cdr3_nt: TGCAGCGTTGCGGGGTATGATGAAGCTTTCTTT

v_call: TRBV11-2
j_call: TRBJ2-1
d_call: TRBD2
clone_size: once
cdr3_aa: CASSLWATSGRVVEQFF
cdr3_nt: TGTGCCAGCAGCTTATGGGCTACTAGCGGGAGGGTTGTTGAGCAGTTCTTC

v_call: TRBV4-2
j_call: TRBJ2-5
d_call: TRBD2
clone_size: .
cdr3_aa: CASSQEVAGGGETQYF
cdr3_nt: TGTGCCAGCAGCCAAGAAGTCGCGGGGGGCGGGGAGACCCAGTACTTC

v_call: TRBV27
j_call: TRBJ2-6
d_call: .
clone_size: once
cdr3_aa: CASRPGGLGANVLTF
cdr3_nt: TGTGCCAGCCGCCCCGGGGGGCTGGGGGCCAACGTCCTGACTTTC

v_call: TRBV15
j_call: TRBJ2-3
d_call: TRBD1
clone_size: .
cdr3_aa: CATSLGQGYTDTQYF
cdr3_nt: TGTGCCACCAGCCTGGGACAGGGCTACACAGATACGCAGTATTTT

v_call: TRBV18
j_call: TRBJ1-4
d_call: TRBD1
clone_size: .
cdr3_aa: CASSPRGQGEKLFF
cdr3_nt: TGTGCCAGCTCACCACGAGGACAGGGCGAAAAACTGTTTTTT

v_call: TRBV7-2
j_call: TRBJ1-1
d_call: .
clone_size: .
cdr3_aa: CASSLDGGNTEAFF
cdr3_nt: TGTGCCAGCAGCTTAGATGGAGGGAACACTGAAGCTTTCTTT